These 18 T cell receptor beta chains originate from one sample sequenced in a study of CD8 T cells in Susac syndrome. cDNA came from 0.5 to 1 ug RNA primed by random hexamers. TCRdb called the immunoSEQ multiplex PCR reads again in MiXCR, with one record for every CDR3 protein. The sample gives around 280,000 distinct CDR3 sequences, approximately 81% of which show up once; over 0.1% is in the top ten. Input material: CD8+ T cells from PBMCs. The source of these receptors is a human donor with multiple sclerosis.

This clonotype was recorded a few times. CDR3 in amino acids: CASSQSYNVLTF. For the CDR3, the DNA is TGTGCCAGCAGCCAGAGTTACAACGTCCTGACTTTC. This sequence joins TRBV7-2 and TRBJ2-6, with D uncertain. Germline CDR1 is SGHTA and CDR2 is FQGNSA. The CDR3 consists of 12 residues. Deletions cut 5 bases from V and 9 bases from J, with 8 bases between.

The genes are TRBV27 and TRBJ2-3, with 8 bases fitting TRBD2. Germline V gives CDR1 MNHEY, CDR2 SMNVEV (reference sequence). The CDR3 is 16 residues long. The V and J ends lost 6 bases and 3 bases, in that order; junction bases with no gene match: 11. This chain's CDR3 is CASSSVAGFGTDTQYF. The CDR3 DNA reads TGTGCCAGCAGCTCGGTAGCGGGGTTCGGGACAGATACGCAGTATTTT.

The chain recombines TRBV5-1 with TRBJ2-1, with TRBD1 matching over 10 bases. Germline CDR1 and CDR2: SGHRS and YFSETQ. J lost 0 bases, V lost 4 bases, and 7 bases had no gene match. The CDR3 runs to 17 residues. DNA for the CDR3: TGCGCCAGCAGCCGGCGGACAGGGGGTTCCTCCTACAATGAGCAGTTCTTC. Its translation is CASSRRTGGSSYNEQFF.

As to this clonotype: At one of its ends the junction is not consistent with the germline gene, which may arise from a read error. The rearrangement links TRBV13 to TRBJ2-1; 12 positions agree with TRBD2. CDR1 and CDR2 from the germline V gene are PRHDT and FYEKMQ (reference sequence). The CDR3 covers 15 residues. The CDR3 DNA is TGTGCCAGCAGCATAGGGACTAGCGGGCACAATGAGCAGTTCTTC. This translates into CASSIGTSGHNEQFF. The complete variable domain, with remaining parts taken from reference TRBV13 and TRBJ2-1, reads AAGVIQSPRHLIKEKRETATLKCYPIPRHDTVYWYQQGPGQDPQFLISFYEKMQSDKGSIPDRFSAQQFSDYHSELNMSSLELGDSALYFCASSIGTSGHNEQFFGPGTRLTVL.

V usage is TRBV3-1 and J usage is TRBJ1-3, with D hard to call. The CDR3 runs to 18 residues. Trimming left V 0 bases short and J 0 bases short, with 15 bases between. Germline CDR1 and CDR2: LGHDT and YNNKEL (reference sequence). The CDR3 sequence: CASSQEIRREHSGNTIYF. The DNA for the CDR3 is TGTGCCAGCAGCCAAGAAATTAGAAGGGAACACTCTGGAAACACCATATATTTT. The variable domain in full, completed from reference TRBV3-1 and TRBJ1-3, reads DTAVSQTPKYLVTQMGNDKSIKCEQNLGHDTMYWYKQDSKKFLKIMFSYNNKELIINETVPNRFSPKSPDKAHLNLHINSLELGDSAVYFCASSQEIRREHSGNTIYFGEGSWLTVV.

The CDR3 loop is CASSLGQDNEQYF. The CDR3 DNA is TGTGCCAGCAGCCTGGGACAGGACAACGAGCAGTACTTC. The chain employs TRBV5-4 and TRBJ2-7; TRBD1 matches 8 bases. The trim removed 4 bases at V and 5 bases at J, leaving 5 bases unmatched. The CDR3 runs to 13 residues. Per germline, CDR1 SGHNT and CDR2 YYREEE (reference sequence).

The DNA for the CDR3 is TGCGCCAGCAGCTTCCAGCGGGAGTTGATCGGGGAGCTGTTTTTT. Its translation: CASSFQRELIGELFF. The chain joins TRBV5-1 to TRBJ2-2; 8 bases are a match to TRBD2. This CDR3 comprises 15 residues. V lost 2 bases to trimming and J lost 7 bases; unmatched junction nucleotides: 7. Germline V lookup: CDR1 SGHRS, CDR2 YFSETQ.

The chain uses TRBV7-6 and TRBJ2-7; 7 nucleotides agree with TRBD1. This CDR3 spans 17 amino acids. Germline V gene sequence: CDR1 SGHVS, CDR2 FNYEAQ. J was trimmed by 4 bases and V by 0 bases; bases with no gene match: 12. The CDR3 sequence is CASSLAPQGPIKYEQYF. The CDR3 DNA reads as TGTGCCAGCAGCTTAGCCCCACAGGGGCCGATCAAGTACGAGCAGTACTTC.

The chain has TRBV12-3 or TRBV12-4 and TRBJ1-3; 7 bases agree with TRBD1. The CDR3 loop spans 16 amino acids. The J segment lost 4 bases and the V segment lost 4 bases, leaving 10 bases of the junction unmatched. The CDR3 DNA reads as TGTGCCAGCAGTTCTAGCCACCGAGGGGGCGGAAACACCATATATTTT. This encodes CASSSSHRGGGNTIYF.

This rearrangement joins TRBV20-1 to TRBJ2-7; no reliable D call. Germline V gene data show CDR1 as DFQATT and CDR2 as SNEGSKA (reference sequence). The V end was cut by 2 bases, the J end by 4 bases, with 24 bases between. This CDR3 spans 17 amino acids. CDR3 DNA: TGCAGTGCTAGATATTCAGGTCGCGGACGTCATTTTTACGAGCAGTACTTC. It codes for CSARYSGRGRHFYEQYF.

The rearrangement joins TRBV20-1 to TRBJ2-7, with 7 bases that match TRBD2. Trimming took 3 bases from V and 3 from J; bases not matched to a gene: 5. This CDR3 has 13 residues. Per germline, CDR1 DFQATT and CDR2 SNEGSKA (reference sequence). The CDR3 protein is CSARWEGLYEQYF. CDR3 coding DNA: TGCAGTGCTAGGTGGGAGGGTCTCTACGAGCAGTACTTC.

This chain links TRBV5-1 with TRBJ2-7, with 9 bases aligning to TRBD1. This CDR3 region has 15 residues. The germline CDR1 and CDR2 sequences are SGHRS and YFSETQ. V lost 2 bases to trimming and J lost 5 bases; unmatched junction nucleotides: 8. The CDR3 spells CASSLPGQGVHEQYF. The CDR3 bases are TGCGCCAGCAGCTTACCGGGACAGGGTGTACACGAGCAGTACTTC.

This clonotype was picked up one time. This rearrangement joins TRBV29-1 to TRBJ1-4; D is perhaps TRBD1 (6 bases). CDR1 is SQVTM, CDR2 ANQGSEA, per germline. Between the trimmed V and J ends, which lost 4 bases and 11 bases, there was a span of 14 bases. The CDR3 is made up of 12 amino acids. The CDR3 bases are TGCAGCGTTGTGGACAGTCAAGGGAAACTGTTTTTT. Translating gives CSVVDSQGKLFF. Looking up the rest from reference TRBV29-1 and TRBJ1-4 gives the full variable domain: SAVISQKPSRDICQRGTSLTIQCQVDSQVTMMFWYRQQPGQSLTLIATANQGSEATYESGFVIDKFPISRPNLTFSTLTVSNMSPEDSSIYLCSVVDSQGKLFFGSGTQLSVL.

The chain is built from TRBV7-9 and TRBJ2-1; weak D call: TRBD2 (5 bases). The germline gives CDR1 SEHNR, CDR2 FQNEAQ (reference sequence). The germline V and J ends were trimmed by 1 base and 5 bases, with 6 bases remaining between them. There are 13 residues in the CDR3. CDR3 loop: CASSLVGDNEQFF. The CDR3 DNA follows: TGTGCCAGCAGCTTAGTGGGAGACAATGAGCAGTTCTTC. The variable domain in full, with the rest retrieved from reference TRBV7-9 and TRBJ2-1, is DTGVSQNPRHKITKRGQNVTFRCDPISEHNRLYWYRQTLGQGPEFLTYFQNEAQLEKSRLLSDRFSAERPKGSFSTLEIQRTEQGDSAMYLCASSLVGDNEQFFGPGTRLTVL.

CDR3 nucleotide sequence: TGTGCCAGCAGCGTCGGCAGGGCTCCAGGAAACACCATATATTTT. This sequence encodes CASSVGRAPGNTIYF. This chain links TRBV9 with TRBJ1-3; D is possibly TRBD1 (5 bases). Trimming took 2 bases from V and 4 from J, leaving 13 bases between them. This CDR3 has 15 residues. The germline gives CDR1 SGDLS, CDR2 YYNGEE. Complete variable domain (other parts from reference TRBV9 and TRBJ1-3): DSGVTQTPKHLITATGQRVTLRCSPRSGDLSVYWYQQSLDQGLQFLIQYYNGEERAKGNILERFSAQQFPDLHSELNLSSLELGDSALYFCASSVGRAPGNTIYFGEGSWLTVV.

The rearrangement links TRBV6-1 to TRBJ2-7; a weak D match, TRBD1 (6 bases). The CDR3 runs to 16 residues. From germline, CDR1 is MNHNS and CDR2 SASEGT. V lost 0 bases, J lost 3 bases, and 15 bases lay in between. CDR3: CASSEAFSGTLYEQYF. The CDR3 DNA sequence: TGTGCCAGCAGTGAAGCTTTTTCCGGGACACTCTACGAGCAGTACTTC.

V usage is TRBV3-1 and J usage is TRBJ2-3; 9 bases fit TRBD2. Per germline, CDR1 LGHDT and CDR2 YNNKEL (reference sequence). There are 16 residues in the CDR3. The V and J ends lost 4 bases and 6 bases, in that order; junction bases with no gene match: 11. The CDR3 here is CASSPTLAGEGDTQYF. For the CDR3, the DNA is TGTGCCAGCAGCCCCACCTTAGCGGGGGAAGGTGATACGCAGTATTTT.

This sequence joins TRBV19 and TRBJ2-1, with TRBD2 identical over 14 bases. V was pared by 2 bases and J by 7 bases, with 10 bases of the junction left unmatched. CDR1 is LNHDA and CDR2 is SQIVND in the germline V gene (reference sequence). The CDR3 has 18 residues. The CDR3, as DNA: TGTGCCAGTAGTATAACCCGAACGACTAGCGGGAGGGCTAATGAGCAGTTCTTC. Translation gives CASSITRTTSGRANEQFF.